What follows describes a single TCR beta chain. The data were produced by immunoSEQ multiplex PCR, yet TCRdb's version contains in-frame clones alone and is incomplete. The sample holds some 30,000 clones, around nine tenths seen once. The treatment denotes: preoperative locoregional IRX-2 cytokine immunotherapy. The data derive from a study of preoperative IRX-2 immunotherapy in early breast cancer. Trimming left V 5 bases short and J 6 bases short, with 12 bases between. This CDR3 has 13 amino acids. This clonotype originated in a human donor with breast cancer. The specimen comprised tumor tissue, sampled after IRX-2 immunotherapy. This sequence joins TRBV7-1 and TRBJ2-3; tentatively, D is TRBD2 (5 bases). TRBV7-1 is an ORF, with its function uncertain. CDR3 nucleotides: TGTGCCAGCAGCGTTACGGGGTTGGATACGCAGTATTTT. Translation: CASSVTGLDTQYF.